These T cell receptor beta chains were read from a single sample in a study of cytomegalovirus exposure and HLA in healthy donors. The repertoire was sequenced with immunoSEQ multiplex PCR; TCRdb's copy has only in-frame clones and lacks some. This table holds about 120,000 clones, 74% found once. The material sequenced was PBMCs. The receptors come from a woman in her 40s in good health and CMV-seropositive. Both conserved end residues are trimmed from each CDR3.

j_call v_call cdr3_aa
TRBJ2-2 TRBV2 ASRLADTGELF
TRBJ1-3 TRBV9 ASSVEASGNTIY
TRBJ1-5 TRBV9 ASSPGDSISNQPQH
TRBJ1-3 TRBV18 ASSPYQGDGNTIY
TRBJ1-2 TRBV5-1 ASSLGGQGTNGYT
TRBJ1-6 TRBV25-1 ASSVNRSSYNSPLH
TRBJ2-1 TRBV7-9 ASSPQNEQF
TRBJ2-5 TRBV11-3 ASSSAQGTGQETQY
TRBJ2-3 TRBV7-9 ASTIAGENTDTQY
TRBJ2-6 TRBV6-1 ASSARTGEEVLT
TRBJ1-4 TRBV6-6 ASRSTGLEPREKLF
TRBJ1-2 TRBV29-1 SVVNPGQGGYGYT
TRBJ2-5 TRBV9 ASSGLGGWETQY
TRBJ2-7 TRBV5-6 ASSLVGDEQY
TRBJ1-6 TRBV19 ASSIRSRGHNSPLH
TRBJ2-7 TRBV21-1 ASSKEGRPSESYEQY
TRBJ1-2 TRBV18 ASSRGDQADGYT
TRBJ2-3 TRBV7-9 ASSFTGTSGSTDTQY
TRBJ1-2 TRBV18 ASSPSSANYGYT
TRBJ2-1 TRBV7-9 ASSLGSGIDYNEQF
TRBJ1-6 TRBV11-1 ASSYSDRGPDNSPLH
TRBJ2-6 TRBV11-3 ASSLGTGGSGYSGANVLT
TRBJ2-7 TRBV19 ASSIIGAAPTYEQY
TRBJ2-5 TRBV4-2 ASSQAGTSGDRETQY
TRBJ2-1 TRBV5-8 ASSLDRFYNEQF
TRBJ2-1 TRBV5-1 ASSLEGTITYNEQF
TRBJ2-7 TRBV19 ASSDRGGVYEQY
TRBJ1-1 TRBV6-5 ASSYHNSFNTEAF
TRBJ2-6 TRBV19 ASGTSGATRGANVLT
TRBJ1-4 TRBV30 AWSQSATRNLF
TRBJ1-1 TRBV30 AWSVQKIGQGSNTEAF
TRBJ2-7 TRBV7-2 ASSVNGQGYEQY
TRBJ1-4 TRBV4-1 ASATASAGGFEKLF
TRBJ2-4 TRBV7-2 ASSPRTVLAKNIQY
TRBJ1-3 TRBV4-1 ASSQPPGTASTGNTIY
TRBJ2-1 TRBV30 AWSTWGSGGSYNEQF
TRBJ2-2 TRBV10-1 ASSVTSGGATGELF
TRBJ2-7 TRBV19 ASSIGGRSYEQY
TRBJ2-1 TRBV30 AWSVGRGNEQF
TRBJ2-6 TRBV19 ASSRDSSSGANVLT
TRBJ1-2 TRBV7-8 ASSLGAGGNYGYT
TRBJ2-1 TRBV9 ASSVANEGANEQF
TRBJ1-1 TRBV5-4 ASSLGEGSLAF
TRBJ1-6 TRBV5-1 ASSLEAGAGYNSPLH
TRBJ2-5 TRBV6-1 ASSARPGQETQY